These 5 T cell receptor beta chains share one sample of origin, sequenced in a study of blood T cell repertoires in COVID-19. Sequencing was performed with immunoSEQ multiplex PCR; in TCRdb, only in-frame clones are kept and a portion is missing. The table records approximately 170,000 clones, around four fifths of them present only once. The source material was PBMCs or T cells enriched from blood (not recorded which). These receptors originate from a woman aged 50 to 60 who had recovered from COVID-19.

The V gene is TRBV12-2, the J gene TRBJ2-3; TRBD2 was called by the table and not checked on the DNA. TRBV12-2 has pseudogene status. CDR3 length: 17 amino acids. This chain's CDR3 is CASRLEGRLAGNRPQYF. In DNA form, the CDR3 reads TGTGCAAGTCGCTTAGAAGGTAGACTAGCCGGAAACCGACCGCAGTATTTT.

This clone was counted only a few times. The gene calls are TRBV5-1 and TRBJ1-5; D remains ambiguous. CDR1 is SGHRS, CDR2 YFSETQ, per germline. Trimming removed 2 bases at V and 7 bases at J, with 16 bases between. This CDR3 is 15 amino acids long. CDR3 residues: CASSFLPGDGQPQHF. CDR3 coding DNA: TGCGCCAGCAGCTTCCTTCCCGGAGATGGCCAGCCCCAGCATTTT.

V usage is TRBV7-8 and J usage is TRBJ2-6; D possibly corresponds to TRBD2 (6 bases). Germline assignment: CDR1 SGHVS and CDR2 FQNEAQ. With 5 bases removed from V and 0 bases from J, the gap between germline ends came to 14 bases. The CDR3 covers 17 residues. This CDR3 reads CASSGGTRLSGANVLTF. The DNA of the CDR3 is TGTGCCAGCAGCGGGGGGACTCGACTCTCTGGGGCCAACGTCCTGACTTTC. The whole variable domain, filled in from reference TRBV7-8 and TRBJ2-6, reads GAGVSQSPRYKVAKRGQDVALRCDPISGHVSLFWYQQALGQGPEFLTYFQNEAQLDKSGLPSDRFFAERPEGSVSTLKIQRTQQEDSAVYLCASSGGTRLSGANVLTFGAGSRLTVL.

The genes are TRBV7-2 and TRBJ1-6, with D uncertain. The CDR3 is made up of 15 amino acids. The germline CDR1 and CDR2 sequences are SGHTA and FQGNSA. Trimming removed 4 bases from V and 4 bases from J, with 11 bases in between. The CDR3: CASSSMGLYNSPLHF. CDR3 nucleotides: TGTGCCAGCAGCTCTATGGGCCTTTATAATTCACCCCTCCACTTT.

The V and J genes are TRBV14 and TRBJ1-1, with 8 bases fitting TRBD1. The V segment lost 1 base and the J segment 0 bases; nucleotides outside the gene matches: 10. The germline gives CDR1 SGHDN, CDR2 FVKESK. The CDR3 runs 18 residues. The CDR3 sequence is CASSQGGRGRGVNTEAFF. CDR3 nucleotides: TGTGCCAGCAGCCAAGGAGGCAGGGGGCGCGGGGTGAACACTGAAGCTTTCTTT.